This T cell receptor (beta chain) was identified in a study of control samples from healthy donors and cancer patients. V gave up 4 bases and J gave up 15 bases; unmatched junction bases: 9. Germline V gives CDR1 MDHEN, CDR2 SYDVKM. This CDR3 comprises 12 residues. Libraries were prepared by immunoSEQ multiplex PCR; TCRdb keeps only in-frame clonotypes and omits some of them. The sample has some 190,000 clones, and its top ten clones hold roughly 2%. The chain recombines TRBV28 with TRBJ1-5; 7 nucleotides agree with TRBD1. The material sequenced was blood. This TCR derives from a woman aged 25 to 45 in good health. DNA for the CDR3: TGTGCCAGCAGTTCGACTTACAGGGGAGGGCATTTT. Protein sequence: CASSSTYRGGHF.